This TCR beta chain was captured by sequencing in a study of blood T cell repertoires in COVID-19. The germline gives CDR1 LNHDA, CDR2 SQIVND (reference sequence). The CDR3 is 18 amino acids. Trimming removed 3 bases at V and 1 base at J, with 22 bases between. This clone was seen once. Individuals drawn from around 25 US areas were roughly 18 to 89 years old. Authors' processing steps: For nucleated cells, counts were estimated from reference gene primer amplification. This table comes from immunoSEQ multiplex PCR, and its TCRdb copy is limited to in-frame clones, with some not included. That table is the source of V, J and clone size, and D and trimming were worked out from the DNA. The sample consists of about 300,000 clones, just over 85% of them appearing once.

The TCR sequence derives from a man aged 25 to 45 who had recovered from COVID-19. Sequencing was done on a sample of PBMCs or T cells enriched from blood (not recorded which). The chain employs TRBV19 and TRBJ2-7; TRBD2 might be the D (6 bases). CDR3 in amino acids: CASSIWAPGLPTSYEQYF. The CDR3 DNA sequence: TGTGCCAGTAGTATTTGGGCCCCGGGACTGCCCACTTCCTACGAGCAGTACTTC. The whole variable domain, remainder taken from reference TRBV19 and TRBJ2-7, is DGGITQSPKYLFRKEGQNVTLSCEQNLNHDAMYWYRQDPGQGLRLIYYSQIVNDFQKGDIAEGYSVSREKKESFPLTVTSAQKNPTAFYLCASSIWAPGLPTSYEQYFGPGTRLTVT.